This is a list of T cell receptor beta chains from one sample in a study of glioma-infiltrating T cells after dendritic cell vaccination. The table came from immunoSEQ multiplex PCR; TCRdb's copy has only in-frame clones and leaves some out. Seen here are roughly 41,000 clones, around four fifths observed once, and the top ten hold approximately 7.8%. Sequenced here: blood, sampled before dendritic cell vaccination. These receptor sequences come from a human donor with glioblastoma. Both conserved end residues are part of each CDR3. Fields, in order: J gene, CDR3 length, V gene, CDR3 protein.

>TRBJ2-3|15|TRBV19
CASSTLGQVTDTQYF
>TRBJ1-4|17|TRBV27
CASRSGTGGFTNEKLFF
>TRBJ1-2|14|TRBV7-2
CASSLGGSIYGYTF
>TRBJ2-5|14|TRBV7-2
CASQGTGAQETQYF
>TRBJ1-2|13|TRBV29-1
CSVWTGGDYGYTF
>TRBJ2-5|14|TRBV2
CASSRDRGQETQYF
>TRBJ2-5|14|TRBV7-6
CASSRQGYQETQYF
>TRBJ1-1|14|TRBV2
CASSRDSMNTEAFF
>TRBJ1-5|19|TRBV6-4
CATEIRSDRGRWSNQPQHF
>TRBJ2-3|15|TRBV6-1
CASKEFYWNTDTQYF
>TRBJ1-1|14|TRBV9
CASSVEGQGDAAFF
>TRBJ2-7|15|TRBV7-6
CASTSGTGKAYEQYF
>TRBJ1-3|17|TRBV19
CASTTTGGPLAGNTIYF
>TRBJ1-5|15|TRBV28
CASSLIQGGNQPQHF
>TRBJ1-6|15|TRBV5-1
CASSLDRGGESPLHF
>TRBJ2-1|16|TRBV4-3
CASSQDGQGAYNEQFF
>TRBJ2-3|13|TRBV29-1
CSVEPQITDTQYF
>TRBJ1-1|17|TRBV7-2
CASSLGTGGAGNTEAFF
>TRBJ2-5|16|TRBV27
CASSFSYRDRGETQYF
>TRBJ2-1|12|TRBV6-5
CASRQGYNEQFF
>TRBJ2-2|14|TRBV7-3
CASSLRTETGELFF
>TRBJ2-5|17|TRBV7-2
CASTPFTLGGGVSTQYF
>TRBJ1-4|15|TRBV11-2
CASSLVGGRGEKLFF
>TRBJ2-5|19|TRBV7-2
CASSPRRLAGGRYQETQYF